This TCR beta chain originates from a study of immune evolution from preneoplasia to lung adenocarcinoma. For this clone: Its antigen is still unknown.

Clones were sequenced by immunoSEQ multiplex PCR, and TCRdb holds only the in-frame ones, with some missing. The data show about 4,700 clones, 76% seen once. Study results and limitations: Clonality was highest in normal lung, lower in later-stage lesions apparently.

Trimming at V came to 6 bases and at J to 4 bases, leaving 6 bases not matched to a gene. Germline V gene data show CDR1 as SNHLY and CDR2 as FYNNEI. The CDR3 is 14 amino acids. The sequenced material came from FFPE adjacent normal lung tissue. The origin of this receptor is a person between 60 and 80 years old with lung adenocarcinoma. The rearrangement links TRBV2 to TRBJ2-5, with TRBD1 matching 9 bases. This CDR3 is CASRPGTGRETQYF. The CDR3 nucleotides are TGTGCCAGCAGGCCCGGGACAGGGCGAGAGACCCAGTACTTC.